A selection of T cell receptor beta chains follows, all from one sample in a study of identical twins. MiXCR, applied by TCRdb to the 5' RACE reads, yields one record per CDR3 protein. This sample yields hundreds of thousands of distinct CDR3 sequences, of which 8.6% are seen a single time; roughly 0.9% belongs to the top ten. This sample was shared with a second study, whose subject was yellow fever vaccine responses in identical twins.

The sequenced sample was PBMCs. These receptors were obtained from a young woman in good health. CDR3s include the opening cysteine and the closing phenylalanine or tryptophan. A D gene is named only where the DNA matches it firmly. Clone size is shown for a subset of rows, as once, few, many or a class of expanded clone.

cdr3_aa: CASSEAPVADTF
cdr3_nt: TGTGCCAGCAGTGAAGCTCCGGTGGCTGACACCTTC
d_call: NA
v_call: TRBV2
clone_size: many
j_call: TRBJ1-2

cdr3_aa: CSARGTGGWGHTF
cdr3_nt: TGCAGTGCTAGAGGGACAGGGGGTTGGGGCCACACCTTC
d_call: TRBD1
v_call: TRBV20-1
clone_size: NA
j_call: TRBJ1-2

cdr3_aa: CASSLNRAGTDTQYF
cdr3_nt: TGCGCCAGCAGCCTAAACAGGGCGGGGACAGATACGCAGTATTTT
d_call: NA
v_call: TRBV4-3
clone_size: NA
j_call: TRBJ2-3

cdr3_aa: CATSSQGVEDYGYTF
cdr3_nt: TGTGCCACCAGCAGTCAGGGCGTCGAAGACTATGGCTACACCTTC
d_call: NA
v_call: TRBV15
clone_size: NA
j_call: TRBJ1-2

cdr3_aa: CASSVPGQGTSYNEQFF
cdr3_nt: TGTGCCAGTAGCGTCCCGGGACAGGGGACCTCCTACAATGAGCAGTTCTTC
d_call: TRBD1
v_call: TRBV19
clone_size: NA
j_call: TRBJ2-1

cdr3_aa: CASSLNRGTYGYTF
cdr3_nt: TGTGCCAGCAGCTTGAACCGGGGAACCTATGGCTACACCTTC
d_call: NA
v_call: TRBV5-4
clone_size: NA
j_call: TRBJ1-2

cdr3_aa: CASSFLGTTGDTQYF
cdr3_nt: TGCGCCAGCAGCTTTCTCGGGACTACGGGAGATACGCAGTATTTT
d_call: TRBD2
v_call: TRBV5-1
clone_size: NA
j_call: TRBJ2-3

cdr3_aa: CASSPIAIEETQYF
cdr3_nt: TGTGCCAGCAGCCCGATCGCTATAGAAGAGACCCAGTACTTC
d_call: NA
v_call: TRBV11-2
clone_size: many
j_call: TRBJ2-5

cdr3_aa: CASSQTGTRGDGTQYF
cdr3_nt: TGTGCCAGCAGCCAAACCGGGACTAGGGGGGATGGTACGCAGTATTTT
d_call: TRBD2
v_call: TRBV4-2
clone_size: few
j_call: TRBJ2-3

cdr3_aa: CASSQLGSNEQFF
cdr3_nt: TGTGCCAGCAGCCAACTAGGGAGCAATGAGCAGTTCTTC
d_call: NA
v_call: TRBV3-1
clone_size: NA
j_call: TRBJ2-1

cdr3_aa: CASSWDSYPSGYTF
cdr3_nt: TGTGCCAGCAGTTGGGACAGCTACCCCTCAGGCTACACCTTC
d_call: TRBD1
v_call: TRBV11-2
clone_size: NA
j_call: TRBJ1-2

cdr3_aa: CASSQVPGGSYEQFF
cdr3_nt: TGTGCCAGCAGCCAAGTTCCGGGAGGTAGTTATGAGCAGTTCTTC
d_call: TRBD2
v_call: TRBV3-1
clone_size: few
j_call: TRBJ2-1

cdr3_aa: CSARDSRGVTNTGELFF
cdr3_nt: TGCAGTGCTAGAGATTCGAGAGGGGTTACGAACACCGGGGAGCTGTTTTTT
d_call: NA
v_call: TRBV20-1
clone_size: few
j_call: TRBJ2-2

cdr3_aa: CASSQDSRGNIQYF
cdr3_nt: TGCGCCAGCAGCCAGGATTCCCGGGGGAACATTCAGTACTTC
d_call: NA
v_call: TRBV4-3
clone_size: NA
j_call: TRBJ2-4

cdr3_aa: CASSYSGTAYEQYF
cdr3_nt: TGTGCCAGCAGTTACTCGGGGACAGCCTACGAGCAGTACTTC
d_call: TRBD1
v_call: TRBV6-5
clone_size: many
j_call: TRBJ2-7

cdr3_aa: CASSLGLSGQPTDTQYF
cdr3_nt: TGTGCCAGCAGCTTAGGCCTGTCGGGACAGCCCACAGATACGCAGTATTTT
d_call: TRBD1
v_call: TRBV7-8
clone_size: many
j_call: TRBJ2-3

cdr3_aa: CASSDPRQGTDTQYF
cdr3_nt: TGTGCCAGCAGTGACCCCAGACAGGGCACAGATACGCAGTATTTT
d_call: NA
v_call: TRBV6-4
clone_size: many
j_call: TRBJ2-3

cdr3_aa: CSALRGMSQHF
cdr3_nt: TGCAGTGCTCTTCGGGGCATGAGCCAACACTTC
d_call: NA
v_call: TRBV20-1
clone_size: many
j_call: TRBJ2-7

cdr3_aa: CASSPNRDSPYEQYF
cdr3_nt: TGTGCCAGCAGCCCGAACCGGGACAGCCCCTACGAGCAGTACTTC
d_call: TRBD1
v_call: TRBV7-3
clone_size: few
j_call: TRBJ2-7

cdr3_aa: CASSLPGSYNEQFF
cdr3_nt: TGTGCCAGCAGTCTACCCGGCTCCTACAATGAGCAGTTCTTC
d_call: NA
v_call: TRBV14
clone_size: once
j_call: TRBJ2-1

cdr3_aa: CASSAGGAVTDTQYF
cdr3_nt: TGTGCCAGCAGCGCCGGGGGGGCCGTGACAGATACGCAGTATTTT
d_call: TRBD2
v_call: TRBV13
clone_size: NA
j_call: TRBJ2-3

cdr3_aa: CASTTGAPSNEQFF
cdr3_nt: TGTGCCAGCACCACAGGGGCCCCATCCAATGAGCAGTTCTTC
d_call: TRBD1
v_call: TRBV12-3/TRBV12-4
clone_size: NA
j_call: TRBJ2-1

cdr3_aa: CATSRVGWDTQYF
cdr3_nt: TGTGCCACCAGTCGCGTGGGATGGGATACGCAGTATTTT
d_call: NA
v_call: TRBV24-1
clone_size: NA
j_call: TRBJ2-3

cdr3_aa: CASSTSGRKSAKNIQYF
cdr3_nt: TGTGCCAGCAGTACTAGCGGGAGAAAGTCAGCCAAAAACATTCAGTACTTC
d_call: TRBD2
v_call: TRBV28
clone_size: NA
j_call: TRBJ2-4

cdr3_aa: CATIRTEGTNTEAFF
cdr3_nt: TGCGCCACCATCAGAACGGAGGGAACGAACACTGAAGCTTTCTTT
d_call: NA
v_call: TRBV5-1
clone_size: many
j_call: TRBJ1-1

cdr3_aa: CASGASGVNEQFF
cdr3_nt: TGTGCCAGCGGGGCTAGCGGGGTAAATGAGCAGTTCTTC
d_call: TRBD2
v_call: TRBV11-2
clone_size: NA
j_call: TRBJ2-1

cdr3_aa: CASSLVLGGGAFTDTQYF
cdr3_nt: TGTGCCAGCAGCTTAGTTTTAGGCGGGGGGGCATTCACAGATACGCAGTATTTT
d_call: TRBD2
v_call: TRBV7-8
clone_size: NA
j_call: TRBJ2-3

cdr3_aa: CAWSDIADTQYF
cdr3_nt: TGTGCCTGGTCGGACATCGCAGATACGCAGTATTTT
d_call: NA
v_call: TRBV30
clone_size: NA
j_call: TRBJ2-3

cdr3_aa: CASSPGSGRTGELFF
cdr3_nt: TGTGCCAGCAGTCCGGGGAGCGGGAGAACCGGGGAGCTGTTTTTT
d_call: TRBD2
v_call: TRBV27
clone_size: NA
j_call: TRBJ2-2

cdr3_aa: CSAQGNSNQPQHF
cdr3_nt: TGCAGCGCACAGGGGAATAGCAATCAGCCCCAGCATTTT
d_call: TRBD1
v_call: TRBV29-1
clone_size: many
j_call: TRBJ1-5

cdr3_aa: CASRSMESQYF
cdr3_nt: TGTGCCAGCAGGTCGATGGAGTCCCAGTACTTC
d_call: NA
v_call: TRBV28
clone_size: many
j_call: TRBJ2-5

cdr3_aa: CASSHPQGTASYEQYF
cdr3_nt: TGTGCCAGCAGCCACCCTCAGGGGACAGCATCCTACGAGCAGTACTTC
d_call: TRBD1
v_call: TRBV3-1
clone_size: few
j_call: TRBJ2-7

cdr3_aa: CASSLAGLEYEQYF
cdr3_nt: TGTGCCAGCAGCTTAGCAGGACTCGAATACGAGCAGTACTTC
d_call: NA
v_call: TRBV7-9
clone_size: many
j_call: TRBJ2-7

cdr3_aa: CASSLEGVEQYF
cdr3_nt: TGTGCCAGCAGCTTGGAAGGGGTGGAGCAGTACTTC
d_call: NA
v_call: TRBV5-6
clone_size: many
j_call: TRBJ2-7

cdr3_aa: CASSFFGGADTQYF
cdr3_nt: TGTGCCAGCAGTTTCTTTGGAGGGGCAGATACGCAGTATTTT
d_call: NA
v_call: TRBV27
clone_size: few
j_call: TRBJ2-3

cdr3_aa: CASSEGGPGPYNEQFF
cdr3_nt: TGTGCCAGCAGTGAAGGAGGGCCAGGACCTTACAATGAGCAGTTCTTC
d_call: NA
v_call: TRBV2
clone_size: NA
j_call: TRBJ2-1

cdr3_aa: CASSYGVQGFRGPLNEQFF
cdr3_nt: TGTGCCAGCAGTTACGGCGTACAGGGGTTTAGGGGCCCCCTGAATGAGCAGTTCTTC
d_call: TRBD1
v_call: TRBV6-5
clone_size: NA
j_call: TRBJ2-1

cdr3_aa: CASSLFAGAYSYEQYF
cdr3_nt: TGTGCCAGCAGTTTATTTGCAGGCGCATACTCCTACGAGCAGTACTTC
d_call: NA
v_call: TRBV27
clone_size: few
j_call: TRBJ2-7

cdr3_aa: CASSYPFPYTGELFF
cdr3_nt: TGTGCCAGCAGCTACCCCTTTCCGTACACCGGGGAGCTGTTTTTT
d_call: NA
v_call: TRBV7-2
clone_size: NA
j_call: TRBJ2-2

cdr3_aa: CSAGAGGNEQFF
cdr3_nt: TGCAGCGCAGGTGCAGGGGGAAATGAGCAGTTCTTC
d_call: TRBD1
v_call: TRBV29-1
clone_size: few
j_call: TRBJ2-1

cdr3_aa: CASSPKGTAILPRETQYF
cdr3_nt: TGTGCCAGCAGCCCGAAGGGGACAGCAATCCTACCTAGGGAGACCCAGTACTTC
d_call: TRBD1
v_call: TRBV11-1
clone_size: NA
j_call: TRBJ2-5

cdr3_aa: CASSRHSGSGNEQYF
cdr3_nt: TGTGCCAGCAGCCGCCATAGCGGGAGCGGCAACGAGCAGTACTTC
d_call: TRBD2
v_call: TRBV4-2
clone_size: few
j_call: TRBJ2-7